The 28 T cell receptor beta chains in this list originate from one sample, sequenced in a study of cytomegalovirus exposure and HLA in healthy donors. 13 Jbeta primers and 60 Vbeta primers were used for the PCR. Produced via immunoSEQ multiplex PCR; TCRdb's table is partial and in-frame only. The sample lists more than 250,000 clones, around 90% occurring once. The sequenced sample was PBMCs. The receptor set was obtained from a woman between 18 and 29 years old in good health and CMV-seronegative.

This clone was observed a single time. In the same sample, other DNA sequences code for this CDR3. The rearrangement uses TRBV2 and TRBJ2-7; the D is unclear. This CDR3 region has 11 residues. V was pared by 6 bases and J by 11 bases, with 14 bases between. Germline V lookup: CDR1 SNHLY, CDR2 FYNNEI. The CDR3 nucleotides are TGTGCCAGCAGACACCAAGACTGGGAGTACTTC. Translating gives CASRHQDWEYF.

The genes are TRBV5-4 and TRBJ2-6, with 8 bases fitting TRBD1. Trimming at V came to 4 bases and at J to 0 bases, leaving 15 bases not matched to a gene. The CDR3 sequence is 20 residues long. CDR1 SGHNT and CDR2 YYREEE come from the germline V gene (reference sequence). The CDR3 loop is CASSLPGGQALLSGANVLTF. The CDR3 DNA is TGTGCCAGCAGCCTCCCAGGGGGACAGGCCTTACTCTCTGGGGCCAACGTCCTGACTTTC.

The CDR3 sequence: CASSWAGAIGTDTQYF. CDR3 DNA sequence: TGTGCCAGCAGTTGGGCGGGGGCCATAGGGACAGATACGCAGTATTTT. The rearrangement joins TRBV6-5 to TRBJ2-3, with a tentative D call TRBD2 (7 bases). Germline loops: CDR1 MNHEY, CDR2 SVGAGI. The CDR3 runs to 16 residues. Trimming shortened V by 4 bases and J by 3 bases, and 17 bases separated the two germline ends.

V gene TRBV2 combines with J gene TRBJ1-2; the match to TRBD1 covers 7 bases. The V and J ends lost 5 bases and 4 bases, in that order; junction bases with no gene match: 4. The CDR3 has 13 amino acids. Germline assignment: CDR1 SNHLY and CDR2 FYNNEI. The CDR3 is CASSQGGAYGYTF. The CDR3 DNA follows: TGTGCCAGCAGTCAAGGGGGCGCCTATGGCTACACCTTC.

This rearrangement joins TRBV27 to TRBJ1-2; possibly TRBD1 for D (6 bases). There are 13 residues in the CDR3. Trimming removed 6 bases at V and 5 bases at J, with 13 bases between. CDR1 is MNHEY and CDR2 is SMNVEV in the germline V gene (reference sequence). CDR3 nucleotides: TGTGCCAGCAGGTGGGACACTGAGTATGGCTACACCTTC. Protein sequence: CASRWDTEYGYTF.

The rearrangement uses TRBV7-9 and TRBJ2-2, with 11 positions matching TRBD1. The ends lost 5 bases at V and 8 bases at J; junction bases unmatched: 10. Germline CDR1 and CDR2: SEHNR and FQNEAQ (reference sequence). The CDR3 runs 16 residues. Here the CDR3 DNA reads TGTGCCAGCAGCCCTCGCGGACAGGGGGCGCGAGGGGAGCTGTTTTTT. Translating gives CASSPRGQGARGELFF.

This sequence joins TRBV21-1 and TRBJ1-5; no DNA check was done on the table's D call, TRBD1. TRBV21-1 is termed a pseudogene. The CDR3 spans 17 residues. The CDR3 is CASSKGDRSYSNQPQHF. The CDR3 DNA sequence: TGTGCCAGCAGCAAAGGGGACAGGTCCTATAGCAATCAGCCCCAGCATTTT.

The rearrangement uses TRBV12-5 and TRBJ2-3, with D unclear. Germline CDR1 reads LGHNT; CDR2 reads FRNRAP. The ends were cut back, 6 bases at V and 6 bases at J, with 10 bases in the middle. The length of the CDR3 is 12 residues. The CDR3 bases are TGTGCTAGTGGCCCCGTTTATGATACGCAGTATTTT. It encodes CASGPVYDTQYF.

The chain uses TRBV29-1 and TRBJ1-1; D may be TRBD1 (5 bases). In germline, CDR1 is SQVTM, CDR2 ANQGSEA. V lost 3 bases and J lost 4, with 9 bases in between. The CDR3 has 12 amino acids. This CDR3 is CSVDGRGTEAFF. The CDR3 DNA sequence: TGCAGCGTTGATGGGAGGGGCACTGAAGCTTTCTTT. Full variable domain (outside the CDR3, taken from reference TRBV29-1 and TRBJ1-1): SAVISQKPSRDICQRGTSLTIQCQVDSQVTMMFWYRQQPGQSLTLIATANQGSEATYESGFVIDKFPISRPNLTFSTLTVSNMSPEDSSIYLCSVDGRGTEAFFGQGTRLTVV.

The rearrangement uses TRBV5-1 and TRBJ2-7; 8 bases are shared with TRBD1. CDR1 and CDR2 (germline): SGHRS, YFSETQ. This CDR3 has 14 residues. The junction had 2 bases not matched to a gene; V was cut back by 1 base and J by 2 bases. This CDR3 is CASSLKDRAYEQYF. In DNA form, the CDR3 reads TGCGCCAGCAGCTTGAAGGACAGGGCCTACGAGCAGTACTTC. Filled out from reference TRBV5-1 and TRBJ2-7, the complete variable domain reads KAGVTQTPRYLIKTRGQQVTLSCSPISGHRSVSWYQQTPGQGLQFLFEYFSETQRNKGNFPGRFSGRQFSNSRSEMNVSTLELGDSALYLCASSLKDRAYEQYFGPGTRLTVT.

The chain carries TRBV19 and TRBJ1-2; TRBD1 matches 8 bases. Germline V gene data show CDR1 as LNHDA and CDR2 as SQIVND (reference sequence). V was pared by 7 bases and J by 4 bases, with 8 bases of the junction left unmatched. This CDR3 is built from 14 residues. CDR3 region: CASTPGGAGYGYTF. CDR3 in DNA: TGTGCCAGTACCCCAGGGGGCGCAGGCTATGGCTACACCTTC. The full variable domain, rest sourced from reference TRBV19 and TRBJ1-2, is DGGITQSPKYLFRKEGQNVTLSCEQNLNHDAMYWYRQDPGQGLRLIYYSQIVNDFQKGDIAEGYSVSREKKESFPLTVTSAQKNPTAFYLCASTPGGAGYGYTFGSGTRLTVV.

The chain's CDR3 is CASSLLPSGGAKTQYF. The CDR3 DNA reads TGTGCCAGCAGCCTATTACCTAGCGGGGGGGCAAAGACCCAGTACTTC. This chain connects TRBV7-3 to TRBJ2-5; TRBD2 agrees at 12 bases. Germline V lookup: CDR1 SGHTA, CDR2 FQGTGA. This CDR3 has 16 residues. V shed 5 bases and J 6 bases; nucleotides not matched to a gene: 10.

The chain joins TRBV29-1 to TRBJ1-1, with D unresolved. Germline V lookup: CDR1 SQVTM, CDR2 ANQGSEA. Trimming shortened V by 5 bases and J by 1 base, and 11 bases separated the two germline ends. There are 13 residues in the CDR3. The CDR3 DNA sequence: TGCAGCGTTTCCCACGGAGAGAACACTGAAGCTTTCTTT. It translates to CSVSHGENTEAFF. Full variable domain (rest looked up from reference TRBV29-1 and TRBJ1-1): SAVISQKPSRDICQRGTSLTIQCQVDSQVTMMFWYRQQPGQSLTLIATANQGSEATYESGFVIDKFPISRPNLTFSTLTVSNMSPEDSSIYLCSVSHGENTEAFFGQGTRLTVV.

This chain joins TRBV6-6 and TRBJ2-3; D perhaps matches TRBD2 (6 bases). V lost 7 bases and J lost 2, with 13 bases in between. This CDR3 comprises 14 residues. CDR1 is MNHNY and CDR2 is SVGAGI in the germline V gene (reference sequence). Here the CDR3 reads CASTFSGNTDTQYF. In DNA, the CDR3 is TGTGCCAGCACCTTTAGCGGTAACACAGATACGCAGTATTTT.

This chain connects TRBV5-1 to TRBJ2-3; 10 bases align to TRBD2. The CDR3 totals 17 residues. J gave up 5 bases and V 3 bases, and 12 bases lay outside the gene matches. Germline CDR1 is SGHRS and CDR2 is YFSETQ. CDR3 coding DNA: TGCGCCAGCAGCTCCTCTAGCGGGGGCCCTCTTAGAGATACGCAGTATTTT. Its translation is CASSSSSGGPLRDTQYF.

This clone showed up just once. The CDR3 sequence: CASSPSREYLNEQFF. CDR3 sequence (DNA): TGTGCCAGCAGCCCCTCACGAGAGTACCTCAATGAGCAGTTCTTC. The genes are TRBV6-6 and TRBJ2-1; D gene ambiguous. V was pared by 6 bases and J by 6 bases, with 18 bases between. The CDR3 spans 15 residues. Germline V gene sequence: CDR1 MNHNY, CDR2 SVGAGI (reference sequence).

This clone has a single count. The CDR3 bases are TGTGCCAGCAGGACAACGTTTAGTGGTTCACCCCTCCACTTT. Its protein product is CASRTTFSGSPLHF. V gene TRBV5-4 combines with J gene TRBJ1-6, with D uncertain. Germline CDR1 SGHNT, CDR2 YYREEE (reference sequence). The V end lost 5 bases, the J end lost 9 bases, and 15 bases lay between the germline ends. The CDR3 runs 14 residues.

This clone has just one count. This chain uses TRBV4-1 with TRBJ2-3; 8 bases are a match to TRBD1. V was pared by 1 base and J by 4 bases, with 4 bases of the junction left unmatched. CDR1 MGHRA and CDR2 YSYEKL come from the germline V gene. The CDR3 totals 15 residues. For the CDR3, the DNA is TGCGCCAGCAGCCAAGTTCCAGGGGGCGCAGATACGCAGTATTTT. This codes for CASSQVPGGADTQYF.

This clone appeared once. The gene calls are TRBV4-2 and TRBJ2-5; 10 bases align to TRBD2. This CDR3 spans 15 amino acids. Germline lookup yields CDR1 LGHNA and CDR2 YNFKEQ. J lost 2 bases, V lost 2 bases, and 2 bases had no gene match. The CDR3 coding sequence is TGTGCCAGCAGCCAATCTAGCGGGAGTCAAGAGACCCAGTACTTC. Translation gives CASSQSSGSQETQYF.

The J gene is TRBJ2-6, the V gene TRBV6-5; D not certain. Trimming cost V 7 bases and J 9 bases, with 13 bases left between them. This CDR3 contains 13 residues. Germline-derived CDR1 and CDR2 are MNHEY and SVGAGI. CDR3 sequence: CASISPTDNVLTF. The CDR3 DNA reads as TGTGCCAGCATAAGCCCCACCGACAACGTCCTGACTTTC.

The chain couples TRBV19 to TRBJ1-2; D is perhaps TRBD1 (5 bases). V was pared by 2 bases and J by 7 bases, with 14 bases between. The CDR3 is 14 residues long. The germline CDR1 and CDR2 sequences are LNHDA and SQIVND (reference sequence). The CDR3 region has the DNA TGTGCCAGTAGTATATTCACCGGGGGACTTGGCTACACCTTC. It translates to CASSIFTGGLGYTF. Full variable domain (remainder filled in from reference TRBV19 and TRBJ1-2): DGGITQSPKYLFRKEGQNVTLSCEQNLNHDAMYWYRQDPGQGLRLIYYSQIVNDFQKGDIAEGYSVSREKKESFPLTVTSAQKNPTAFYLCASSIFTGGLGYTFGSGTRLTVV.

The gene calls are TRBV2 and TRBJ2-7; D perhaps matches TRBD2 (7 bases). CDR1 and CDR2 from the germline V gene are SNHLY and FYNNEI. This CDR3 comprises 12 residues. Trimming removed 5 bases from V and 9 bases from J, with 14 bases in between. The CDR3 spells CASSQWGGGQYF. DNA of the CDR3: TGTGCCAGCAGTCAATGGGGGGGCGGGCAGTACTTC.

V is TRBV4-2 and J is TRBJ2-3; 7 nucleotides match TRBD2. Per the germline V gene, CDR1 is LGHNA and CDR2 is YNFKEQ. The V gene end was trimmed by 4 bases and the J gene end by 2 bases; junction bases not matched to a gene: 6. The CDR3 runs to 15 residues. This CDR3 is CASSPKSGITDTQYF. As DNA, the CDR3 is TGTGCCAGCAGCCCGAAAAGCGGGATCACAGATACGCAGTATTTT.

V usage is TRBV9 and J usage is TRBJ2-7; no reliable D call. Looked up from germline, CDR1 is SGDLS and CDR2 is YYNGEE. The length of the CDR3 is 15 residues. V was pared by 0 bases and J by 0 bases, with 10 bases between. CDR3 in amino acids: CASSVDVRYSYEQYF. The CDR3, as DNA: TGTGCCAGCAGCGTAGACGTCAGGTACTCCTACGAGCAGTACTTC.

V usage is TRBV7-2 and J usage is TRBJ1-4, with D possibly being TRBD1 (5 bases). Deletions cut 5 bases from V and 4 bases from J, with 14 bases between. CDR3 length: 15 amino acids. Germline V CDR1 and CDR2: SGHTA, FQGNSA. Here the CDR3 reads CASSPLGRVNEKLFF. The DNA for the CDR3 is TGTGCCAGCAGCCCCCTCGGCAGGGTTAATGAAAAACTGTTTTTT.

The rearrangement links TRBV19 to TRBJ1-5; D not resolved. This CDR3 region has 13 residues. The V gene lost 6 bases and the J gene lost 5 bases, with 11 bases spanning the gap. CDR1 is LNHDA, CDR2 SQIVND, per germline (reference sequence). This CDR3 reads CASRPLGDQPQHF. The DNA of the CDR3 is TGTGCCAGTAGACCCCTGGGAGATCAGCCCCAGCATTTT.

The chain uses TRBV4-1 and TRBJ2-5, with 13 bases aligning to TRBD2. The CDR3 runs 17 residues. The J segment lost 3 bases and the V segment lost 4 bases, leaving 8 bases of the junction unmatched. Germline V gene sequence: CDR1 MGHRA, CDR2 YSYEKL. The CDR3 protein is CASSPSGLAGAKETQYF. The CDR3 coding sequence is TGCGCCAGCAGCCCCTCCGGACTAGCGGGGGCCAAAGAGACCCAGTACTTC.

This clone was counted a single time. This chain links TRBV5-6 with TRBJ2-3; TRBD2 matches 8 bases. V shed 2 bases and J 1 base; nucleotides not matched to a gene: 3. This CDR3 has 15 residues. Germline V CDR1 and CDR2: SGHDT, YYEEEE. DNA of the CDR3: TGTGCCAGCAGCTTACTTAGCGGGGGCACAGATACGCAGTATTTT. Translation: CASSLLSGGTDTQYF.